The 2 T cell receptor beta chains below were found in one sample sequenced in a study of STAT5B mutations in CD4+ large granular lymphocyte leukemia (dated by TCRdb to between 2021 and 2022). The library was obtained by the immunoSEQ multiplex PCR assay. What TCRdb holds here is the immuneACCESS table cut down to in-frame rearrangements. Part of the clones is not present; checked against another copy, under half of the missing clones reflect an unresolved V gene, and the others are unexplained. For this sample the table gives some 35,000 clones, of which around three quarters were detected only once. 2% to 3% of the sample comes from the top ten. Sequencing was performed on CD4+ T cells from blood buffy coats. These receptors all come from a human donor in good health.

The chain has TRBV19 and TRBJ2-1, with a weak D call TRBD2 (6 bases). Germline CDR1 is LNHDA and CDR2 is SQIVND (reference sequence). The V end lost 10 bases, the J end lost 5 bases, and 21 bases lay between the germline ends. The CDR3 sequence is 15 residues long. The CDR3 spells CATSRGTSLDNEQFF. CDR3 nucleotides: TGTGCCACCTCACGGGGGACCTCCCTCGACAATGAGCAGTTCTTC.

The chain joins TRBV18 to TRBJ1-4; 10 bases are a match to TRBD1. Germline CDR1 KGHSH, CDR2 LQKENI. The trim removed 4 bases at V and 6 bases at J, leaving 2 bases unmatched. The CDR3 extends over 14 amino acids. The CDR3 coding sequence is TGTGCCAGCTCACGGGACAGGGGAGATGAAAAACTGTTTTTT. Protein product: CASSRDRGDEKLFF.